This note documents a single T cell receptor beta chain sequence. Its antigen is currently not known. No much larger clonotype is one base removed from it; base qualities were not supplied. This specimen belongs to a study of shared clonotypes between healthy human individuals (dated by TCRdb to about 2020). Regarding the complete study: The cohort comprised two women and a few men aged 18 to 49 years. Per donor, three plates each were used for CD4 naive and CD4 memory, two for CD8 naive, and one for CD8 memory. To estimate repertoire size and how much clonotypes are shared between individuals, the study performed deep sequencing of blood TCR repertoires from roughly five healthy adults. To increase sequencing depth and limit assay-specific biases, different laboratories used diverse techniques to prepare libraries and sequence TCR repertoires. Each donor's leukapheresis produced roughly between about 0.8 and 8.9 billion PBMCs.

Using the deep immunoSEQ assay, TCR CDR3 regions were amplified from genomic DNA by multiplex PCR. Genomic DNA extracted from each cell subset was distributed evenly over all wells of several immunoSEQ 96-well plates, and each plate served as one replicate. For sorted subsets, approximately 0.2 ug of genomic DNA, equivalent to roughly 33,000 T cell genomes, went into each replicate PCR. Purified libraries were quantified with a Qubit 3.0 fluorometer, sized on a Bioanalyzer 2100, and re-quantified with the KAPA Library Quantification kit. A separate single-read 150-cycle Illumina NextSeq 550 flow cell was used to sequence each immunoSEQ 96-well plate. The paper's processing steps were these. Because only junctional sequences without quality scores were contained in the immunoSEQ output, filtering matching that applied to full-length reads could not be performed. To assign V/J genes and CDR3, sequences were annotated against IMGT germline references using PyIR, a Python wrapper for IgBLAST v1.9. Reads were filtered out if the reads had weak V/J assignments (E-value above 1e-6), no CDR3, stop codons, out-of-frame junctions, or ambiguous translated residues. V3J clonotypes were defined as sequences sharing an identical inferred V gene, J gene, and CDR3 amino acid sequence. Percentage overlap between repertoires was calculated by dividing the number of shared unique clonotypes by the size of the smaller repertoire. RTK rarefaction, the Chao1 estimator, and Recon v2.1 estimates of unobserved clonotypes were used to assess repertoire richness. OLGA was used to compute generation probabilities for all TCRbeta clonotypes that the gDNA method yielded from a handful of donors. Held by TCRdb, this immuneACCESS table contains in-frame sequences only and omits some clones. Under half of the omission traces to an unresolved V gene where checked; the cause of the rest is unknown. The DNA was the basis for D and trimming; V, J and clone size are from that table. For this sample there are hundreds of thousands of clones; 92% appear just once. The ten largest clonotypes hold more than 20% of the sample.

CD8 naive samples were CD45RO-negative cells positively selected for CCR7, giving a CD45RA+CCR7+ population that excluded TemRA cells. Healthy HIV-negative adults with no recently reported acute infections or vaccinations were included as donors. Every donor was a Caucasian adult living in Nashville, Tennessee, USA. After blood collection by leukapheresis, PBMCs were isolated using Ficoll-Histopaque density gradient centrifugation and then cryopreserved in the vapor phase of liquid nitrogen. Analytical flow cytometry was used to check the purity and quantity of every magnetically sorted T cell population. Each sorted fraction had its genomic DNA isolated and then quantified by UV absorbance on a Nanodrop 2000c. On the study overall, not on this receptor specifically: Naive subsets generally had larger estimated clonotype richness than memory subsets did. The genetic and exposure-history diversity represented was limited by the small number of donors. Sharing across a few donors was observed for about 4.8% of naive CD4, 3.5% of naive CD8, roughly 2.3% of memory CD4, and about 0.4% of memory CD8 clonotypes. Based on pairwise subsampling, the degree of clonotype sharing among donors was expected to be affected by sequencing depth. Sampling was restricted to blood, and TCR repertoires in tissue are likely to differ from TCR repertoires in blood. Even with the large sequencing depth, rarefaction of the sorted-subset datasets indicated that sequencing was incomplete. Clonotypes shared by all four sorted-subset donors showed higher generation probabilities than non-shared clonotypes.

Trimming accounts for 0 bases at V and 4 bases at J, while the number of junction bases matched to no gene is 14. Looking up the germline V gene yields CDR1 LGHNA and CDR2 YSLEER. Including cysteine and phenylalanine, the CDR3 has 20 amino acids. Only the CDR3 part of the read is kept: 60 bases, read in frame from the first base. The chain links TRBV4-3 with TRBJ2-2, with 10 junctional bases fitting TRBD2. Sample: naive CD8+ T cells sorted from blood. This specimen's cell subset or site label, interpreted: CD45RA+CCR7+. The TCR originated in a man aged 30-40 years in good health. The DNA reads as follows: TGCGCCAGCAGCCAAGATTTCGTCCCAGCGGGAGGGCCCGGCACCGGGGAGCTGTTTTTT. Its amino acids are CASSQDFVPAGGPGTGELFF.